This TCR beta chain was identified during a study of control samples from healthy donors and cancer patients. This table comes from immunoSEQ multiplex PCR, and its TCRdb copy is limited to in-frame clones, with some not included. In the table there are some 73,000 clones, around 94% of which are singletons. The germline gives CDR1 LGHNA, CDR2 YSLEER. V trimming: 0 bases; J trimming: 6 bases; junction bases outside the gene matches: 0. The CDR3 extends over 13 amino acids. The source material was blood. This sequence was found in a woman between 40 and 55 years old in good health. The V gene is TRBV4-3, the J gene TRBJ2-3; 7 nucleotides match TRBD2. The chain's CDR3 is CASSQEGGDTQYF. In DNA form, the CDR3 reads TGCGCCAGCAGCCAAGAGGGGGGGGATACGCAGTATTTT.